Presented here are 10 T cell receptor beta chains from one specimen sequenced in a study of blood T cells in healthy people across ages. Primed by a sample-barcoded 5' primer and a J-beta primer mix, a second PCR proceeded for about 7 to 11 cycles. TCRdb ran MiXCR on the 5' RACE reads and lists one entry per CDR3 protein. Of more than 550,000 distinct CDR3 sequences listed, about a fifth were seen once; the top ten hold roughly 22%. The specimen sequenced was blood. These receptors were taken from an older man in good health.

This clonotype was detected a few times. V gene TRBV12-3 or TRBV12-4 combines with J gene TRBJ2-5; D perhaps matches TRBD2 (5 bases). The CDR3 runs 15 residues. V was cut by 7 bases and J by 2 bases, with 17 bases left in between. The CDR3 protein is CASTPRTGYQETQYF. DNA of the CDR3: TGTGCCAGCACCCCGAGGACGGGATATCAAGAGACCCAGTACTTC.

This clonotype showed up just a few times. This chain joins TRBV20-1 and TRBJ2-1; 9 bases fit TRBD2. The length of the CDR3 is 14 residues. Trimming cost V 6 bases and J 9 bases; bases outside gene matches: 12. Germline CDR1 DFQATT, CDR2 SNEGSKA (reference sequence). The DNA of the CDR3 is TGCAGTGCGTCGCGGGAGGGCTTCCGGGGTGAGCAGTTCTTC. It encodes CSASREGFRGEQFF.

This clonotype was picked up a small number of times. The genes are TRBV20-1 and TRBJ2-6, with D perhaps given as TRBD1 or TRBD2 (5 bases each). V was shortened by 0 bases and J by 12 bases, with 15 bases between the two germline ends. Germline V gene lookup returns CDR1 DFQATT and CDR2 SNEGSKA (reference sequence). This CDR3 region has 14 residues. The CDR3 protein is CSAREPGRDVVLTF. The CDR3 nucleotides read TGCAGTGCTAGAGAGCCCGGAAGGGACGTCGTCCTGACTTTC.

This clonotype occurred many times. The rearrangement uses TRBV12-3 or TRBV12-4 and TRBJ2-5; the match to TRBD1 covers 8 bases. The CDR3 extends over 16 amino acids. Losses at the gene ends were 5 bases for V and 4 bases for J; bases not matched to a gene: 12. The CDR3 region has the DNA TGTGCCAGCAGTCCCTGGGGAAACAGGGGGGTAGAGACCCAGTACTTC. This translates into CASSPWGNRGVETQYF.

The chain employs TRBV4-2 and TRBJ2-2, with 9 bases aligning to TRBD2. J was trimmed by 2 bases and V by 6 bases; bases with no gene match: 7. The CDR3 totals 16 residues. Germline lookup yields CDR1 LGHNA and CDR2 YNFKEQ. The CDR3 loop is CASRRVAGENTGELFF. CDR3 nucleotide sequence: TGTGCCAGCAGGAGGGTAGCGGGAGAAAACACCGGGGAGCTGTTTTTT.

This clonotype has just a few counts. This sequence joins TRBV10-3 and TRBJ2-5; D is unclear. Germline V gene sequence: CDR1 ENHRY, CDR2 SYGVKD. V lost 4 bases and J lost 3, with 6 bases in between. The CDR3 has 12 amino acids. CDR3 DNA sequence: TGTGCCATCAGTGGACTGGAAGAGACCCAGTACTTC. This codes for CAISGLEETQYF.

This CDR3 is CASSLEGSYTDTQYF. The DNA of the CDR3 is TGTGCCAGCAGCTTAGAGGGTAGTTACACAGATACGCAGTATTTT. The V gene is TRBV7-9, the J gene TRBJ2-3; D gene uncertain. The CDR3 length is 15 residues. Germline V CDR1 and CDR2: SEHNR, FQNEAQ (reference sequence). The V and J ends lost 1 base and 2 bases respectively, with 10 bases between them.

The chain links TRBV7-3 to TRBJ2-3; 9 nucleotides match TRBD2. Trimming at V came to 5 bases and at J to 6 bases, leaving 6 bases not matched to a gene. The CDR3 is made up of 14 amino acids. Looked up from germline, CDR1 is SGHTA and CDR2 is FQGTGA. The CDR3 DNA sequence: TGTGCCAGCAGCCAAATGGCGGGGGGGGATACGCAGTATTTT. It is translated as CASSQMAGGDTQYF.

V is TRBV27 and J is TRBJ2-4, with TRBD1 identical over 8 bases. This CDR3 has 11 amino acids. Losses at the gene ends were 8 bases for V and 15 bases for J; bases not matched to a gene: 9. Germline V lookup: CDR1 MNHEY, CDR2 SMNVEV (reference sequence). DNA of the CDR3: TGTGCCAGCGCCAGGGGGCGCAAGTTGTACTTC. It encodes CASARGRKLYF.

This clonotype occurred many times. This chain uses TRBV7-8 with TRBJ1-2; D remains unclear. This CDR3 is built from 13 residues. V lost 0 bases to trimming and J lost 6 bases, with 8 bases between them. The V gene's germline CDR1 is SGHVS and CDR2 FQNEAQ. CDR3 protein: CASSLAGIDGYTF. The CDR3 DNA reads TGTGCCAGCAGCTTAGCAGGGATCGATGGCTACACCTTC. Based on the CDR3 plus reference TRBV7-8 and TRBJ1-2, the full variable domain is GAGVSQSPRYKVAKRGQDVALRCDPISGHVSLFWYQQALGQGPEFLTYFQNEAQLDKSGLPSDRFFAERPEGSVSTLKIQRTQQEDSAVYLCASSLAGIDGYTFGSGTRLTVV.